One sample yielded the 18 T cell receptor beta chains listed below, sequenced in a study of vaccination effects on CD4 cells after COVID-19. The antigens of these receptors remain unknown. Peptide-pool stimulation followed by sequencing identified expanded antigen-specific CD4+ clonotypes in the ViraFEST assay. Culturing for approximately 10 days preceded CD4+ T cell isolation. According to the study, vaccine recipients showed no prior SARS-CoV-2 infection and negative nucleocapsid antibodies. Profiling relied on immunoSEQ multiplex PCR, and the TCRdb table lists in-frame clones only, not all of them. The sample carries about 24,000 clones, about 70% recorded once. Sample: CD4+ T cells from PBMCs cultured with HCoV-NL63 spike peptides, taken before COVID-19 vaccination. Every receptor here comes from a human donor who received a COVID-19 vaccine.

The rearrangement uses TRBV30 and TRBJ1-3, with a tentative D call TRBD1 (6 bases). V lost 0 bases to trimming and J lost 2 bases, with 8 bases between them. The CDR3 has 14 residues. Germline values: CDR1 GTSNPN, CDR2 SVGIG (reference sequence). For the CDR3, the DNA is TGTGCCTGGAGTGTAGGGGGGACTGGAAACACCATATATTTT. The encoded protein is CAWSVGGTGNTIYF.

V usage is TRBV2 and J usage is TRBJ2-5, with 11 bases fitting TRBD2. V gave up 7 bases and J gave up 5 bases; unmatched junction bases: 9. CDR1 and CDR2 from the germline V gene are SNHLY and FYNNEI. This CDR3 region has 15 residues. CDR3 amino acids: CASTIPTSGTETQYF. CDR3 DNA sequence: TGTGCCAGCACTATCCCGACTAGCGGGACGGAGACCCAGTACTTC.

This clone was observed a handful of times. The rearrangement joins TRBV6-5 to TRBJ2-2; 12 bases map to TRBD2. This CDR3 region has 16 residues. Germline CDR1 and CDR2: MNHEY and SVGAGI. V gave up 2 bases and J gave up 5 bases; unmatched junction bases: 3. CDR3: CASSYLAGGPTGELFF. The CDR3, as DNA: TGTGCCAGCAGTTACCTAGCGGGGGGGCCTACCGGGGAGCTGTTTTTT.

By proportion, this clone is medium-sized. In DNA, the CDR3 is TGTGCCATCAGTGGAGGGTTGGAGGCAGGGTCATATCAGCCCCAGCATTTT. This encodes CAISGGLEAGSYQPQHF. The V and J genes are TRBV10-3 and TRBJ1-5, with D perhaps TRBD1 (5 bases). The V and J ends lost 4 bases and 5 bases respectively, with 21 bases between them. This CDR3 is 17 amino acids long. Germline-derived CDR1 and CDR2 are ENHRY and SYGVKD.

This rearrangement joins TRBV5-5 to TRBJ2-1, with unresolved D. V was shortened by 5 bases and J by 7 bases, with 7 bases between the two germline ends. Per germline, CDR1 SGHKS and CDR2 YYEKEE (reference sequence). This CDR3 comprises 11 residues. DNA of the CDR3: TGTGCCAGCAGTACGATTAATGAGCAGTTCTTC. Its translation: CASSTINEQFF. The full variable domain, its missing parts supplied by reference TRBV5-5 and TRBJ2-1, is DAGVTQSPTHLIKTRGQQVTLRCSPISGHKSVSWYQQVLGQGPQFIFQYYEKEERGRGNFPDRFSARQFPNYSSELNVNALLLGDSALYLCASSTINEQFFGPGTRLTVL.

As for this clone: Other DNA sequences in this sample translate to the same CDR3. J is TRBJ1-1 and V is TRBV7-9; D gene uncertain. This CDR3 has 12 residues. Germline V CDR1 and CDR2: SEHNR, FQNEAQ (reference sequence). Deletions cut 1 base from V and 5 bases from J, with 5 bases between. CDR3 residues: CASSLVVTEAFF. DNA of the CDR3: TGTGCCAGCAGCTTAGTAGTAACTGAAGCTTTCTTT. Full variable domain (rest looked up from reference TRBV7-9 and TRBJ1-1): DTGVSQNPRHKITKRGQNVTFRCDPISEHNRLYWYRQTLGQGPEFLTYFQNEAQLEKSRLLSDRFSAERPKGSFSTLEIQRTEQGDSAMYLCASSLVVTEAFFGQGTRLTVV.

The rearrangement links TRBV6-4 to TRBJ2-1, with D maybe TRBD1 (6 bases). The V gene lost 3 bases and the J gene lost 0 bases, with 9 bases spanning the gap. The CDR3 is made up of 15 amino acids. From germline, CDR1 is MRHNA and CDR2 SNTAGT. CDR3 DNA: TGTGCCAGCAGTGAGCAGGGGAGCTCCTACAATGAGCAGTTCTTC. Translating gives CASSEQGSSYNEQFF.

The rearrangement joins TRBV5-1 to TRBJ2-7; D remains unclear. The CDR3 runs to 15 residues. Germline-derived CDR1 and CDR2 are SGHRS and YFSETQ. Trimming removed 0 bases from V and 4 bases from J, with 14 bases in between. CDR3 loop: CASSLADGAAYEQYF. The CDR3 coding sequence is TGCGCCAGCAGCTTGGCCGACGGAGCCGCTTACGAGCAGTACTTC. Drawing the rest from reference TRBV5-1 and TRBJ2-7, the complete variable domain is KAGVTQTPRYLIKTRGQQVTLSCSPISGHRSVSWYQQTPGQGLQFLFEYFSETQRNKGNFPGRFSGRQFSNSRSEMNVSTLELGDSALYLCASSLADGAAYEQYFGPGTRLTVT.

The chain recombines TRBV5-1 with TRBJ2-3, with 8 positions matching TRBD2. V dropped 6 bases and J dropped 10; count of bases not matched to a gene: 7. The CDR3 runs 12 residues. Germline CDR1 reads SGHRS; CDR2 reads YFSETQ. The CDR3 DNA sequence: TGCGCCAGCATTGGACGGGGGGGTGCGCAGTATTTT. This codes for CASIGRGGAQYF.

CDR3 region: CASRHQSYEQYF. The CDR3 bases are TGTGCCAGCAGACATCAATCCTACGAGCAGTACTTC. This chain links TRBV2 with TRBJ2-7; D remains unclear. Per the germline V gene, CDR1 is SNHLY and CDR2 is FYNNEI. V was trimmed by 6 bases and J by 1 base, leaving 7 bases between them. This CDR3 spans 12 amino acids.

The chain has TRBV6-2 or TRBV6-3 and TRBJ1-1; D is unresolved. The CDR3 has 20 residues. V was cut by 2 bases and J by 2 bases, with 27 bases left in between. Germline-derived CDR1 and CDR2 are MNHEY and SVGEGT. CDR3 DNA sequence: TGTGCCAGCAGTTACCCTAGTTCTACTCGGCACCAAGAGTTAAACACTGAAGCTTTCTTT. This codes for CASSYPSSTRHQELNTEAFF.

The chain uses TRBV7-2 and TRBJ2-1; D is uncertain. This CDR3 is 12 amino acids long. Germline CDR1 reads SGHTA; CDR2 reads FQGNSA. Trimming shortened V by 1 base and J by 8 bases, and 6 bases separated the two germline ends. The CDR3 reads CASSLDQYEQFF. In DNA form, the CDR3 reads TGTGCCAGCAGCTTAGATCAGTATGAGCAGTTCTTC.

The CDR3 nucleotides read TGTGCCAGCAGTGAACAGAGCTATGGCTACACCTTC. Translating gives CASSEQSYGYTF. The chain combines TRBV2 with TRBJ1-2; D uncertain. This CDR3 has 12 amino acids. Germline V CDR1 and CDR2: SNHLY, FYNNEI. Trimming took off 2 bases at V and 4 bases at J, with 5 bases between the two ends.

The chain employs TRBV3-1 (or the pseudogene TRBV3-2) and TRBJ2-3; D gene uncertain. Trimming removed 5 bases from V and 4 bases from J, with 28 bases in between. CDR1 is LGHDT and CDR2 is YNNKEL in the germline V gene (reference sequence). The CDR3 is made up of 19 amino acids. The CDR3 reads CASSGKRAARNKVPDTQYF. CDR3 in DNA: TGTGCCAGCAGCGGGAAACGGGCCGCCCGCAACAAAGTCCCAGATACGCAGTATTTT.

The V and J genes are TRBV3-1 (or the pseudogene TRBV3-2) and TRBJ1-2, with TRBD1 as a possible D gene (5 bases). Trimming pared 7 bases from V and 8 bases from J, leaving 17 bases between. The CDR3 runs to 13 residues. Germline values: CDR1 LGHDT, CDR2 YNNKEL (reference sequence). The CDR3 nucleotides read TGTGCCAGCACCTCAACTTGGGACGAGGGCTACACCTTC. It specifies CASTSTWDEGYTF.

The rearrangement uses TRBV5-8 and TRBJ1-5; perhaps TRBD1 as D (5 bases). The CDR3 consists of 16 residues. Trimming shortened V by 3 bases and J by 2 bases, and 15 bases separated the two germline ends. Germline-derived CDR1 and CDR2 are SGHTS and YDEGEE. Here the CDR3 DNA reads TGTGCCAGCAGCTGGAATGGGGGGGTGGGCAATCAGCCCCAGCATTTT. This encodes CASSWNGGVGNQPQHF.

The J gene is TRBJ2-5, the V gene TRBV19; D unresolved. The CDR3 has 13 amino acids. In germline, CDR1 is LNHDA, CDR2 SQIVND (reference sequence). The V gene lost 3 bases and the J gene lost 3 bases, with 8 bases spanning the gap. Here the CDR3 DNA reads TGTGCCAGTAGTATTAGCCTCAAAGAGACCCAGTACTTC. This translates into CASSISLKETQYF.

This rearrangement joins TRBV3-1 (or the pseudogene TRBV3-2) to TRBJ2-5, with D possibly being TRBD1 or TRBD2 (5 bases each). Trimming took 1 base from V and 5 from J, leaving 5 bases between them. CDR3 length: 12 residues. The germline CDR1 and CDR2 sequences are LGHDT and YNNKEL (reference sequence). The CDR3 reads CASSQGGETQYF. The CDR3 nucleotides read TGTGCCAGCAGCCAAGGGGGGGAGACCCAGTACTTC.